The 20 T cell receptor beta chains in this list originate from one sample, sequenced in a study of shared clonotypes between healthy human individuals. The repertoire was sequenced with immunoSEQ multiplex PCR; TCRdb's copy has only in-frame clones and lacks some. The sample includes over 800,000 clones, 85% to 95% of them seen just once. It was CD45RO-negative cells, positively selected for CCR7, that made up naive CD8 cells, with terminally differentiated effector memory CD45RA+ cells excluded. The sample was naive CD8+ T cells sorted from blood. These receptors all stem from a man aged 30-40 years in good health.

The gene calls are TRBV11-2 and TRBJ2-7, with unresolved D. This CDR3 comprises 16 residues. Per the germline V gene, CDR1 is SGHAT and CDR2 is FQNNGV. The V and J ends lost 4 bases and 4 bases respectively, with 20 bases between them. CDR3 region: CASSSPVRQNRYEQYF. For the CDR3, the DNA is TGTGCCAGCAGCTCCCCAGTGCGGCAGAATCGTTACGAGCAGTACTTC.

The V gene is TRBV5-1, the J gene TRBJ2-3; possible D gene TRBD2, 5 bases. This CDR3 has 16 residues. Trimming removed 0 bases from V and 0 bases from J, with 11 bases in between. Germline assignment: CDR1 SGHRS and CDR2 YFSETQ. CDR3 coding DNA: TGCGCCAGCAGCTTGGCAGTCCTAGCTAGCACAGATACGCAGTATTTT. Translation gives CASSLAVLASTDTQYF. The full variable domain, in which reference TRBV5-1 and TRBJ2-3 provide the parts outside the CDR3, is KAGVTQTPRYLIKTRGQQVTLSCSPISGHRSVSWYQQTPGQGLQFLFEYFSETQRNKGNFPGRFSGRQFSNSRSEMNVSTLELGDSALYLCASSLAVLASTDTQYFGPGTRLTVL.

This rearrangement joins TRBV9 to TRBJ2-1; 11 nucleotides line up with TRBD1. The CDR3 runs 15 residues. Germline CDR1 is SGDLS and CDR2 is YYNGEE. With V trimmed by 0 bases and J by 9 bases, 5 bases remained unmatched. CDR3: CASSVEGQGVIEQFF. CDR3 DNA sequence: TGTGCCAGCAGCGTAGAGGGACAGGGGGTGATTGAGCAGTTCTTC.

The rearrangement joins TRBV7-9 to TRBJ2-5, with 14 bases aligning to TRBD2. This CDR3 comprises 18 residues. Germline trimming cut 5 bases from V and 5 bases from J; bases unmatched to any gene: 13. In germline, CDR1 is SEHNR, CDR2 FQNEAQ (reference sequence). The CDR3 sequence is CASSPRGLAGGHGETQYF. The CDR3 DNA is TGTGCCAGCAGCCCTAGAGGACTAGCGGGAGGCCACGGGGAGACCCAGTACTTC.

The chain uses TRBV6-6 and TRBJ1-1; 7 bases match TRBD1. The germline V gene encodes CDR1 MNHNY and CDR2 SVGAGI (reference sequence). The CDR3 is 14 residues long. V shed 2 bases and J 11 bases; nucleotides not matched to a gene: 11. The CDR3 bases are TGTGCCAGCAGTTACGGTGTCCAGGGGGAGGAGGCTTTCTTT. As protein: CASSYGVQGEEAFF.

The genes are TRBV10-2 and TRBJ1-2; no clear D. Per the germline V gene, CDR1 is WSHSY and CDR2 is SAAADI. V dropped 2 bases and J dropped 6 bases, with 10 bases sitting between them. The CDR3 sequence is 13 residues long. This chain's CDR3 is CASSEAVWNGYTF. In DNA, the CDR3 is TGCGCCAGCAGTGAGGCAGTTTGGAATGGCTACACCTTC.

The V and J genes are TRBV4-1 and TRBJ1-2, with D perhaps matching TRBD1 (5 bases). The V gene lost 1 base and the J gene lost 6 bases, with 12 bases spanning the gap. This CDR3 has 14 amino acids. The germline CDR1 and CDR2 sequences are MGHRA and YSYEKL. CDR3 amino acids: CASSQVDSRDGYTF. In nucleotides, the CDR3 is TGCGCCAGCAGCCAAGTAGACAGCCGGGATGGCTACACCTTC.

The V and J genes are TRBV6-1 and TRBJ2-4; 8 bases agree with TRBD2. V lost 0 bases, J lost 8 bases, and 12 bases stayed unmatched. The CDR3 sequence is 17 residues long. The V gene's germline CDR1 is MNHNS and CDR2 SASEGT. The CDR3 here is CASSEAGSGSFNDIQYF. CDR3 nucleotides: TGTGCCAGCAGTGAAGCAGGGAGCGGGAGCTTCAACGACATTCAGTACTTC.

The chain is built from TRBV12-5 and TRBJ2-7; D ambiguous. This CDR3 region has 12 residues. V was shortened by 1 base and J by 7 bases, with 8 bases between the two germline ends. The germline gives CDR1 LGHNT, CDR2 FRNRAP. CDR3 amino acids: CASGLGFEEQYF. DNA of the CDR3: TGTGCTAGTGGTTTGGGCTTTGAGGAGCAGTACTTC.

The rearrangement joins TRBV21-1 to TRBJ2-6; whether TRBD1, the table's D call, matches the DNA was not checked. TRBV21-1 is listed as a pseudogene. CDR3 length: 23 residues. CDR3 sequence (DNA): TGTGCCAGCAGCAAATCGGTGCCCTTAGGGACAGGTCGATATACCTCTGGGGCCAACGTCCTGACTTTC. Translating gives CASSKSVPLGTGRYTSGANVLTF.

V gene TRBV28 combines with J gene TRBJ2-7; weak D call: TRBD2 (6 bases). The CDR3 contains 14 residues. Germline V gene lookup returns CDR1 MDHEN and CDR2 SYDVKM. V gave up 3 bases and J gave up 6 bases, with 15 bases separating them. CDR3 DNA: TGTGCCAGCAGTTTTACCAGTGGGGGGTCCGAGCAGTACTTC. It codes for CASSFTSGGSEQYF.

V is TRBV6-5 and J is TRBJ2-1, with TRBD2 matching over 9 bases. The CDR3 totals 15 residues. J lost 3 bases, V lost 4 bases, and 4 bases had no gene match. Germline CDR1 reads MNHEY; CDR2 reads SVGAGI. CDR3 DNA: TGTGCCAGCAGTTCCGGGACTAGCTTCTACAATGAGCAGTTCTTC. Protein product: CASSSGTSFYNEQFF.

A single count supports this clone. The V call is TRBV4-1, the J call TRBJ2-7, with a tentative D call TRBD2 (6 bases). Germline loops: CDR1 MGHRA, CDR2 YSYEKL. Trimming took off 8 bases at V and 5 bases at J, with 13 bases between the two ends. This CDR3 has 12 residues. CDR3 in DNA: TGCGCCAGCTCCGGGGACTGGGACGAGCAGTACTTC. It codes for CASSGDWDEQYF.

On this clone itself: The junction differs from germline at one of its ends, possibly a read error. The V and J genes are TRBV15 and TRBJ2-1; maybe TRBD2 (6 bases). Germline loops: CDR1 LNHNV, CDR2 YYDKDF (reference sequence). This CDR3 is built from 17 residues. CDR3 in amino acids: CATSSPEGGGYYSEQFF. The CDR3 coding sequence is TGTGCCACCAGCAGCCCGGAGGGAGGTGGTTACTACAGTGAGCAGTTCTTC.

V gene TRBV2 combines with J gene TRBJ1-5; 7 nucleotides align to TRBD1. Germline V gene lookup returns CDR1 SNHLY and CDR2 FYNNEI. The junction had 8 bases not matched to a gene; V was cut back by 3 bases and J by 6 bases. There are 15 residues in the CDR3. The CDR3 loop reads CASSEGDSGIQPQHF. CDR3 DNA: TGTGCCAGCAGTGAGGGGGACAGTGGAATTCAGCCCCAGCATTTT.

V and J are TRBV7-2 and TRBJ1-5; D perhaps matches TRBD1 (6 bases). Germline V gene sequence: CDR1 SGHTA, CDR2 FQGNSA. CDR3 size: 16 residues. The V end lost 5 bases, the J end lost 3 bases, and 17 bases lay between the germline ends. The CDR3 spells CASSPRSRGNNQPQHF. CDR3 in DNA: TGTGCCAGCAGCCCTAGGTCAAGGGGGAACAATCAGCCCCAGCATTTT.

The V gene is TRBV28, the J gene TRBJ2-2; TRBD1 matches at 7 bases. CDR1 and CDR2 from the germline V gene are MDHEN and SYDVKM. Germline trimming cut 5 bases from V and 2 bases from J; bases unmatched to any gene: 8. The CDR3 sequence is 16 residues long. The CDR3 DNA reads TGTGCCAGCAGTACAGGGGTAATTGCAAACACCGGGGAGCTGTTTTTT. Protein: CASSTGVIANTGELFF.

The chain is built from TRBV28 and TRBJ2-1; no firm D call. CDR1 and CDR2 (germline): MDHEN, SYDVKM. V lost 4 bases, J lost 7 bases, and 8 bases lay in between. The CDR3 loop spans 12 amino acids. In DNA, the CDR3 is TGTGCCAGCAGTTATTCGCTAAATGAGCAGTTCTTC. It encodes CASSYSLNEQFF.

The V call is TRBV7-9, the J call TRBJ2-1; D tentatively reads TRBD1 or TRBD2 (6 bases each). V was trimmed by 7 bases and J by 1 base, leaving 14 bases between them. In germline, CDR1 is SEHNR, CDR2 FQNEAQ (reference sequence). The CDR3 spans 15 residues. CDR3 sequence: CASTEGGISYNEQFF. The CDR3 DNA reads TGTGCCAGCACCGAGGGGGGTATATCCTACAATGAGCAGTTCTTC.

In DNA, the CDR3 is TGTGCCAGCTTGGGGGAAAAACTGTTTTTT. Translating it yields CASLGEKLFF. The rearrangement joins TRBV2 to TRBJ1-4; D unclear. V gave up 8 bases and J gave up 8 bases, with 6 bases separating them. CDR3 size: 10 residues. Germline CDR1 reads SNHLY; CDR2 reads FYNNEI.